The present entry profiles one TCR beta chain with its context. This table comes from immunoSEQ multiplex PCR, and its TCRdb copy is limited to in-frame clones, with some not included. The profile shows approximately 80,000 clones, around 81% of them singletons. The sample is drawn from a study of radiotherapy plus CTLA-4 blockade in lung cancer. This CDR3 has 15 residues. The V gene's germline CDR1 is MGHRA and CDR2 YSYEKL. Losses at the gene ends were 3 bases for V and 4 bases for J; bases not matched to a gene: 7. The sequences come from peripheral blood, collected from a patient treated with radiotherapy plus ipilimumab. The sequence was obtained from a human donor with non-small cell lung cancer whose response to radiotherapy plus ipilimumab could not be evaluated. Some clones in this sample may be carry-over from other donors' samples. The chain joins TRBV4-1 to TRBJ1-2, with 8 bases matching TRBD1. The DNA of the CDR3 is TGCGCCAGCAGCCAGGAACAGGGGGTTGGCTATGGCTACACCTTC. This sequence encodes CASSQEQGVGYGYTF.